This passage covers 22 T cell receptor beta chains from one sample sequenced in a study of cytomegalovirus exposure and HLA in healthy donors. Vbeta (60) and Jbeta (13) primers were used in the PCR. Method: immunoSEQ multiplex PCR; TCRdb's copy keeps in-frame clones and lacks some. The sample has fewer than 150,000 clones, about 74% seen once; the top ten hold nearly 6%. The sequenced sample was PBMCs. These receptors all stem from a woman in her forties or fifties in good health and CMV-seropositive.

V and J are TRBV6-6 and TRBJ1-4; D is possibly TRBD1 (5 bases). The CDR3 spans 16 residues. Trimming removed 2 bases from V and 8 bases from J, with 18 bases in between. Germline CDR1 MNHNY, CDR2 SVGAGI (reference sequence). The CDR3 loop reads CASSYPAGLLGEKLFF. The CDR3 nucleotides read TGTGCCAGCAGTTACCCCGCAGGGCTCCTAGGGGAAAAACTGTTTTTT.

The sample holds one count of this clone. The genes are TRBV5-4 and TRBJ1-6; weak D call: TRBD1 (6 bases). V was shortened by 4 bases and J by 4 bases, with 15 bases between the two germline ends. This CDR3 contains 16 residues. Germline CDR1 SGHNT, CDR2 YYREEE (reference sequence). The chain's CDR3 is CASSNRRQAYNSPLHF. CDR3 nucleotides: TGTGCCAGCAGCAACCGGCGACAGGCTTATAATTCACCCCTCCACTTT.

The rearrangement joins TRBV13 to TRBJ1-6; 8 nucleotides agree with TRBD1. CDR1 and CDR2 from the germline V gene are PRHDT and FYEKMQ (reference sequence). The V and J ends lost 3 bases and 3 bases, in that order; junction bases with no gene match: 1. CDR3 size: 15 residues. This CDR3 is CASSLGTGYNSPLHF. The CDR3 coding sequence is TGTGCCAGCAGCTTGGGGACAGGCTATAATTCACCCCTCCACTTT.

The genes are TRBV7-2 and TRBJ1-4; no firm D call. The V gene lost 7 bases and the J gene lost 7 bases, with 16 bases spanning the gap. There are 14 residues in the CDR3. Germline V gene sequence: CDR1 SGHTA, CDR2 FQGNSA. CDR3 bases: TGTGCCAGCACCCCGGACCGAGGGCTTGAAAAACTGTTTTTT. This encodes CASTPDRGLEKLFF.

The V gene is TRBV2, the J gene TRBJ1-2; 9 bases are a match to TRBD1. The CDR3 has 15 amino acids. Germline V gene sequence: CDR1 SNHLY, CDR2 FYNNEI. Trimming removed 2 bases from V and 4 bases from J; junction bases left unmatched: 5. CDR3 nucleotides: TGTGCCAGCAGTGAAATAGGACAGGGGATCTATGGCTACACCTTC. This codes for CASSEIGQGIYGYTF.

V gene TRBV19 combines with J gene TRBJ1-5; D gene unclear. Germline CDR1 reads LNHDA; CDR2 reads SQIVND (reference sequence). This CDR3 has 14 amino acids. V gave up 7 bases and J gave up 0 bases, with 10 bases separating them. CDR3 coding DNA: TGTGCCAGTACCTACAGAAGTAGCAATCAGCCCCAGCATTTT. Translated, it gives CASTYRSSNQPQHF.

The table lists this clone with a few counts. The CDR3 reads CASSLNDRAGEQFF. The CDR3 DNA sequence: TGTGCCAGCAGCTTGAACGACAGGGCAGGCGAGCAGTTCTTC. This chain connects TRBV5-4 to TRBJ2-1, with 7 bases identical to TRBD1. CDR1 is SGHNT, CDR2 YYREEE, per germline (reference sequence). The CDR3 totals 14 residues. Germline trimming cut 1 base from V and 10 bases from J; bases unmatched to any gene: 8.

This chain links TRBV5-6 with TRBJ2-7; D call uncertain. V lost 2 bases and J 6 bases, leaving 6 bases between the germline ends. This CDR3 spans 11 amino acids. Germline CDR1 and CDR2: SGHDT and YYEEEE. In DNA form, the CDR3 reads TGTGCCAGCAGCTTCCGAGGCGAGCAGTACTTC. It encodes CASSFRGEQYF.

This clone came up once. V and J are TRBV30 and TRBJ2-5, with a tentative D call TRBD1 (6 bases). The end of the DNA aligns better with TRBJ2-7, so the J call may be wrong. Germline V gives CDR1 GTSNPN, CDR2 SVGIG (reference sequence). The CDR3 extends over 17 amino acids. CDR3 DNA sequence: TGTGCCTGGGCTCGCCGCTCCCAGGGGAAGATCTTCTACGAGCAGTACTTC. Encoded protein: CAWARRSQGKIFYEQYF.

This clone was seen a single time. The V call is TRBV11-3, the J call TRBJ2-7; the D is unclear. Germline V gene data show CDR1 as SGHNT and CDR2 as YENEEA. The CDR3 covers 14 residues. The V and J ends lost 1 base and 1 base respectively, with 8 bases between them. The CDR3 protein is CASSLGASSYEQYF. The CDR3 DNA follows: TGTGCCAGCAGCTTAGGCGCCTCTTCCTACGAGCAGTACTTC.

The chain combines TRBV30 with TRBJ1-1; maybe TRBD1 (6 bases). Deletions cut 1 base from V and 7 bases from J, with 13 bases between. From germline, CDR1 is GTSNPN and CDR2 SVGIG (reference sequence). There are 13 residues in the CDR3. The CDR3 spells CAWSEGIQGEAFF. The DNA for the CDR3 is TGTGCCTGGAGTGAAGGTATACAGGGTGAAGCTTTCTTT.

With respect to this clone: Its ends do not fully match the called genes, so a read error is possible. The V call is TRBV19, the J call TRBJ1-5; D is ambiguous. Germline CDR1 LNHDA, CDR2 SQIVND (reference sequence). The CDR3 sequence is 14 residues long. The CDR3 reads CASRAESSHQPQHF. The CDR3 DNA is TGTGCTAGTAGAGCCGAGTCTTCGCATCAGCCCCAGCATTTT.

V and J are TRBV5-1 and TRBJ1-1, with TRBD1 matching 8 bases. CDR1 and CDR2 from the germline V gene are SGHRS and YFSETQ. The CDR3 length is 16 residues. The V and J ends lost 2 bases and 3 bases, in that order; junction bases with no gene match: 9. CDR3 in DNA: TGCGCCAGCAGCTTCGACCTCAGGGGGCCGGACACTGAAGCTTTCTTT. This translates into CASSFDLRGPDTEAFF.

The chain employs TRBV7-9 and TRBJ2-4, with 7 bases aligning to TRBD2. The CDR3 runs to 16 residues. The germline CDR1 and CDR2 sequences are SEHNR and FQNEAQ (reference sequence). J was trimmed by 0 bases and V by 4 bases; bases with no gene match: 6. The CDR3 region is CASSSRAGIAKNIQYF. CDR3 DNA sequence: TGTGCCAGCAGCTCTCGAGCGGGGATAGCCAAAAACATTCAGTACTTC.

The V and J genes are TRBV7-9 and TRBJ2-1, with D possibly matching TRBD1 (6 bases). This CDR3 has 14 amino acids. Per germline, CDR1 SEHNR and CDR2 FQNEAQ (reference sequence). V was cut by 6 bases and J by 7 bases, with 16 bases left in between. In DNA, the CDR3 is TGTGCCAGCAGGGGGGCAGGGATGATTAATGAGCAGTTCTTC. Protein sequence: CASRGAGMINEQFF.

Only a few counts were recorded for this clone. V and J are TRBV7-9 and TRBJ1-2; TRBD1 agrees at 8 bases. The CDR3 is 13 amino acids. V gave up 9 bases and J gave up 1 base; unmatched junction bases: 4. Germline CDR1 is SEHNR and CDR2 is FQNEAQ (reference sequence). The CDR3 protein is CASDRGYNYGYTF. CDR3 DNA sequence: TGTGCCAGTGACAGGGGATATAACTATGGCTACACCTTC.

This rearrangement joins TRBV5-1 to TRBJ2-7, with 7 bases that match TRBD1. Trimming at V came to 0 bases and at J to 4 bases, leaving 10 bases not matched to a gene. CDR1 is SGHRS, CDR2 YFSETQ, per germline. The CDR3 is made up of 16 amino acids. The CDR3 spells CASSLDFAGGGYEQYF. The CDR3 DNA is TGCGCCAGCAGCTTGGATTTCGCAGGGGGTGGTTACGAGCAGTACTTC.

The chain couples TRBV12-5 to TRBJ2-1; 9 nucleotides match TRBD2. The V segment lost 3 bases and the J segment 4 bases; nucleotides outside the gene matches: 10. The CDR3 loop spans 17 amino acids. The germline gives CDR1 LGHNT, CDR2 FRNRAP. CDR3 nucleotide sequence: TGTGCTAGTGGTTTAAGAGCGGGGGGCAATAAATACAATGAGCAGTTCTTC. Translating gives CASGLRAGGNKYNEQFF.

This chain connects TRBV15 to TRBJ2-3, with D uncertain. The V end was cut by 0 bases, the J end by 5 bases, with 9 bases between. Germline V CDR1 and CDR2: LNHNV, YYDKDF (reference sequence). This CDR3 has 14 residues. CDR3 loop: CATSRDLAVDTQYF. CDR3 sequence (DNA): TGTGCCACCAGCAGAGATTTGGCGGTAGATACGCAGTATTTT.

The CDR3 DNA reads TGTGCCAGCAGCCCTACCGACGTGGGGGGGGCGTACAATGAGCAGTTCTTC. This codes for CASSPTDVGGAYNEQFF. The rearrangement joins TRBV14 to TRBJ2-1, with a weak D call TRBD2 (7 bases). Germline CDR1 SGHDN, CDR2 FVKESK. The V and J ends lost 4 bases and 4 bases respectively, with 20 bases between them. This CDR3 has 17 amino acids.

V and J are TRBV6-5 and TRBJ1-1, with 8 positions matching TRBD1. V lost 6 bases, J lost 10 bases, and 13 bases stayed unmatched. The CDR3 has 14 amino acids. Germline lookup yields CDR1 MNHEY and CDR2 SVGAGI. The CDR3 is CASSGDRRAWGAFF. The CDR3 nucleotides read TGTGCCAGCAGCGGGGACAGGAGGGCTTGGGGAGCTTTCTTT.

Only a few counts were recorded for this clone. The genes are TRBV19 and TRBJ1-6; 8 bases map to TRBD1. The V gene's germline CDR1 is LNHDA and CDR2 SQIVND (reference sequence). The J segment lost 7 bases and the V segment lost 5 bases, leaving 4 bases of the junction unmatched. CDR3 size: 14 residues. The CDR3 sequence is CASSSRQGNSPLHF. CDR3 bases: TGTGCCAGTAGTTCTAGACAGGGGAATTCACCCCTCCACTTT.